This record concerns one TCR beta chain sequence. Its cognate antigen is unknown. This sample was taken from a study of PD-1 blockade in classical Hodgkin lymphoma. Study overall: Patients were given intravenous nivolumab, 3 mg/kg, every 2 weeks.

There was relapse after autologous stem cell transplantation in every patient, and there was variation in brentuximab vedotin exposure. Complete response, partial response or progressive disease made up the best responses. Germline loops: CDR1 ENHRY, CDR2 SYGVKD. V was pared by 2 bases and J by 2 bases, with 14 bases between. The CDR3 totals 16 residues. The repertoire was sequenced with immunoSEQ multiplex PCR; TCRdb's copy has only in-frame clones and lacks some. The sample records about 43,000 clones, about 65% being singletons. Whole-study results and caveats: Nothing has yet pinned down what causes the repertoire differences, possibly disease activity or prior therapy.

The TCR originated in a human donor with classical Hodgkin lymphoma. The material was peripheral blood mononuclear cells (PBMCs), obtained before the second cycle of nivolumab. The rearrangement uses TRBV10-3 and TRBJ2-3, with D tentatively TRBD2 (6 bases). The CDR3 reads CAISEGAGSTTDTQYF. The CDR3 DNA is TGTGCCATCAGTGAGGGCGCGGGGTCCACCACAGATACGCAGTATTTT.